The 15 T cell receptor beta chains below were found in one sample sequenced in a study of blood T cell repertoires in COVID-19 (dated by TCRdb to the early 2020s). Receptor libraries were prepared by the immunoSEQ multiplex PCR assay. This is the immuneACCESS table as TCRdb keeps it, with only in-frame sequences that have V and J called. A part of the clones is gone; compared with another copy, unresolved V genes explain less than half, and the rest is unexplained. The sample table holds 400,000 or so clones, of which less than 95% were seen once. 0.6% of the sample comes from the top ten. Sequencing was carried out using PBMCs or T cells enriched from blood (not recorded which). The receptors were gathered from a man aged 18 to 29 who had recovered from COVID-19.

This chain uses TRBV3-1 (or the pseudogene TRBV3-2) with TRBJ1-2; D is perhaps TRBD1 (5 bases). Germline CDR1 LGHDT, CDR2 YNNKEL (reference sequence). Trimming stripped 4 bases from V and 5 bases from J, with 11 bases between. The CDR3 is made up of 13 amino acids. CDR3 residues: CASSPGQGYGYTF. In nucleotides, the CDR3 is TGTGCCAGCAGCCCCGGGCAGGGATATGGCTACACCTTC.

This clone has just one count. The genes are TRBV5-8 and TRBJ1-1; D is unclear. V gave up 1 base and J gave up 0 bases, with 7 bases separating them. In germline, CDR1 is SGHTS, CDR2 YDEGEE. This CDR3 comprises 14 residues. The CDR3 sequence is CASSLLEVNTEAFF. CDR3 nucleotide sequence: TGTGCCAGCAGCTTGTTAGAAGTGAACACTGAAGCTTTCTTT.

The chain is built from TRBV7-9 and TRBJ2-7; TRBD1 agrees at 8 bases. J gave up 6 bases and V 5 bases, and 6 bases lay outside the gene matches. The CDR3 contains 13 residues. Germline CDR1 and CDR2: SEHNR and FQNEAQ (reference sequence). This CDR3 is CASSPQGVSEQYF. For the CDR3, the DNA is TGTGCCAGCAGCCCACAGGGGGTGAGCGAGCAGTACTTC.

The J gene is TRBJ1-1, the V gene TRBV5-6, with unresolved D. Trimming removed 4 bases from V and 1 base from J, with 11 bases in between. The germline CDR1 and CDR2 sequences are SGHDT and YYEEEE. CDR3 length equals 14 residues. CDR3 residues: CASSPNGGNTEAFF. The CDR3 DNA follows: TGTGCCAGCAGCCCCAACGGAGGGAACACTGAAGCTTTCTTT.

The V call is TRBV5-1, the J call TRBJ2-7; 10 bases line up with TRBD2. The CDR3 sequence is 15 residues long. CDR1 is SGHRS, CDR2 YFSETQ, per germline. V gave up 3 bases and J gave up 3 bases; unmatched junction bases: 6. The CDR3 DNA is TGCGCCAGCAGCTCCTGGACTAGCGGTGGCTACGAGCAGTACTTC. Its protein product is CASSSWTSGGYEQYF.

The chain carries TRBV2 and TRBJ2-7, with no clear D. Germline CDR1 is SNHLY and CDR2 is FYNNEI. This CDR3 is built from 16 residues. Trimming took 4 bases from V and 3 from J, leaving 19 bases between them. CDR3 nucleotide sequence: TGTGCCAGCAGTGTTTCCCCCCTCAGCGACTTCTACGAGCAGTACTTC. It is translated as CASSVSPLSDFYEQYF. Full variable domain (remainder filled in from reference TRBV2 and TRBJ2-7): EPEVTQTPSHQVTQMGQEVILRCVPISNHLYFYWYRQILGQKVEFLVSFYNNEISEKSEIFDDQFSVERPDGSNFTLKIRSTKLEDSAMYFCASSVSPLSDFYEQYFGPGTRLTVT.

Comments on this clone: The DNA is left out, because the CDR3 cannot be placed on it with certainty; the CDR3 is given as TCRdb lists it. This sequence joins TRBV12-2 and TRBJ1-3. TRBV12-2 has pseudogene status. The CDR3 length equals 14 residues, ends included. The chain's CDR3 is CWGGGNFSGNTIYF.

The chain couples TRBV19 to TRBJ1-2; D is unclear. The V end was cut by 7 bases, the J end by 7 bases, with 19 bases between. Germline assignment: CDR1 LNHDA and CDR2 SQIVND (reference sequence). The CDR3 is 14 residues long. The CDR3 loop reads CASNAPGGKGGYTF. The CDR3 DNA sequence: TGTGCCAGTAATGCCCCCGGAGGGAAGGGTGGCTACACCTTC.

The chain has TRBV10-1 and TRBJ2-7; D is unclear. Germline V gene sequence: CDR1 WNHNN, CDR2 SYGVQD (reference sequence). The V end lost 3 bases, the J end lost 1 base, and 4 bases lay between the germline ends. This CDR3 is built from 12 residues. The CDR3, as DNA: TGCGCCAGCAGTGAATATTCCTACGAGCAGTACTTC. This gives the protein CASSEYSYEQYF.

Only one count was recorded for this clone. The V and J genes are TRBV6-4 and TRBJ1-1; D unclear. The CDR3 is made up of 12 amino acids. V lost 6 bases and J lost 2, with 7 bases in between. Germline V lookup: CDR1 MRHNA, CDR2 SNTAGT. The CDR3 reads CASRGYNTEAFF. The CDR3 DNA sequence: TGTGCCAGCAGGGGCTACAACACTGAAGCTTTCTTT.

The CDR3 loop is CASSQGGDYNSPLHF. The DNA of the CDR3 is TGCGCCAGCAGCCAAGGGGGGGACTATAATTCACCCCTCCACTTT. V is TRBV4-1 and J is TRBJ1-6, with D tentatively TRBD1 (5 bases). The CDR3 is 15 residues long. V dropped 1 base and J dropped 3 bases, with 7 bases sitting between them. Germline CDR1 MGHRA, CDR2 YSYEKL.

J is TRBJ1-6 and V is TRBV27, with TRBD1 identical over 8 bases. J gave up 7 bases and V 4 bases, and 6 bases lay outside the gene matches. Germline V lookup: CDR1 MNHEY, CDR2 SMNVEV (reference sequence). The CDR3 is 15 amino acids. CDR3 in amino acids: CASSSDQGANSPLHF. The CDR3 DNA sequence: TGTGCCAGCAGTTCGGACCAGGGGGCCAATTCACCCCTCCACTTT.

The chain links TRBV19 to TRBJ2-5; 12 bases map to TRBD2. The CDR3 runs 14 residues. J lost 2 bases, V lost 9 bases, and 4 bases had no gene match. Germline-derived CDR1 and CDR2 are LNHDA and SQIVND (reference sequence). DNA of the CDR3: TGTGCCAGCAAGACTAGCGGGAGTCAAGAGACCCAGTACTTC. As protein: CASKTSGSQETQYF.

The chain employs TRBV6-5 and TRBJ2-7; 11 positions agree with TRBD2. Germline assignment: CDR1 MNHEY and CDR2 SVGAGI. V was clipped by 6 bases and J by 4 bases; unmatched bases: 5. The CDR3 is 14 amino acids. CDR3 protein: CASRTSGERYEQYF. The CDR3 DNA sequence: TGTGCCAGCAGGACTAGCGGGGAGAGATACGAGCAGTACTTC.

The rearrangement joins TRBV6-1 to TRBJ1-5, with a possible D match to TRBD1 (6 bases). The CDR3 extends over 15 amino acids. V was trimmed by 1 base and J by 4 bases, leaving 11 bases between them. From germline, CDR1 is MNHNS and CDR2 SASEGT. The DNA of the CDR3 is TGTGCCAGCAGTGAAGGCAGGGGAGTGAATCAGCCCCAGCATTTT. It codes for CASSEGRGVNQPQHF.